This T cell receptor beta chain was sequenced in a study of blood T cell repertoires in COVID-19. Measured with immunoSEQ multiplex PCR; TCRdb has only the in-frame clones, and not every one. The sample lists under 150,000 clones, roughly 87% occurring once. This clone was seen a single time. The specimen sequenced was peripheral blood. This TCR derives from a man older than 75 with acute or convalescent COVID-19.

This CDR3 is CASSTQGTQYF. Written as DNA, the CDR3 is TGTGCCAGCAGTACCCAGGGGACCCAGTACTTC. The genes are TRBV28 and TRBJ2-5; tentatively, D is TRBD1 (5 bases). Trimming cost V 5 bases and J 7 bases, with 8 bases left between them. CDR1 is MDHEN, CDR2 SYDVKM, per germline. There are 11 residues in the CDR3.